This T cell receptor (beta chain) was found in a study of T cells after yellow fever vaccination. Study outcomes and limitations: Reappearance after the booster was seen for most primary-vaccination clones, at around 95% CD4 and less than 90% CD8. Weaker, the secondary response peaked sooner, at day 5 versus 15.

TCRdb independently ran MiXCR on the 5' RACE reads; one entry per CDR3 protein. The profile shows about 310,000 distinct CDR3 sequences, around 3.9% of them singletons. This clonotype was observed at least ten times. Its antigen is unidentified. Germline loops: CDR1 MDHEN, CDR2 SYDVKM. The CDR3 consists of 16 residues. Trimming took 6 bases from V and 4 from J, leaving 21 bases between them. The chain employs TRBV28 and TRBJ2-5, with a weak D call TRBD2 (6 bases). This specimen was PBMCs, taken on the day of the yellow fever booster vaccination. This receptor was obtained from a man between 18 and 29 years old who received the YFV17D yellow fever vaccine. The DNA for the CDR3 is TGTGCCAGCAGAAATTACTCCCCGGAGGGTAGAGAGACCCAGTACTTC. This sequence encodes CASRNYSPEGRETQYF.